This T cell receptor beta chain is drawn from a study of long-term antiretroviral therapy in people with HIV. This clone showed up just once. It was version v3.0 of the immunoSEQ assay that was run at survey level. A target of roughly 40,000-50,000 T-cell genomes per sample was set for sequencing. Using immunoSEQ multiplex PCR, the repertoire was profiled, and TCRdb retains in-frame clones only, with some absent. The sample consists of about 15,000 clones, about 86% of them appearing once. Trimming cost V 5 bases and J 0 bases; bases outside gene matches: 4. This CDR3 has 14 residues. Germline V gene data show CDR1 as SQVTM and CDR2 as ANQGSEA.

The origin of this receptor is a man between 35 and 55 years old with HIV. Sequencing was performed on unsorted PBMCs, taken just before starting antiretroviral therapy. The rearrangement links TRBV29-1 to TRBJ2-1, with TRBD1 matching 7 bases. CDR3 in amino acids: CSVRQGGSYNEQFF. For the CDR3, the DNA is TGCAGCGTTAGACAGGGTGGCTCCTACAATGAGCAGTTCTTC.